The next 23 T cell receptor beta chains were all read from a single sample in a study of blood T cell repertoires in COVID-19. Here immunoSEQ multiplex PCR was the method, and the copy in TCRdb shows in-frame clones only, minus some. This table holds around 340,000 clones, approximately 86% found once. The material sequenced was peripheral blood. The receptor set was obtained from a woman aged 60-75 years with COVID-19, enrolled during active disease.

This clone was counted a few times. The V and J genes are TRBV7-9 and TRBJ1-2, with 10 positions matching TRBD1. This CDR3 region has 14 residues. V was pared by 5 bases and J by 6 bases, with 6 bases of the junction left unmatched. Looked up from germline, CDR1 is SEHNR and CDR2 is FQNEAQ (reference sequence). Written as DNA, the CDR3 is TGTGCCAGCAGCCAACAGACAGGGGGCGATGGCTACACCTTC. Its protein is CASSQQTGGDGYTF.

The chain links TRBV9 to TRBJ2-1; 7 bases agree with TRBD2. Per the germline V gene, CDR1 is SGDLS and CDR2 is YYNGEE. The CDR3 extends over 14 amino acids. V dropped 3 bases and J dropped 0; count of bases not matched to a gene: 0. The CDR3 reads CASSGTSSYNEQFF. In DNA form, the CDR3 reads TGTGCCAGCAGCGGGACTAGCTCCTACAATGAGCAGTTCTTC.

This chain connects TRBV6-6 to TRBJ1-3; D may be TRBD1 (5 bases). The CDR3 runs to 12 residues. The germline CDR1 and CDR2 sequences are MNHNY and SVGAGI (reference sequence). Trimming cost V 2 bases and J 9 bases, with 8 bases left between them. The CDR3 DNA reads TGTGCCAGCAGTTACGAAGGGGCCACCATATATTTT. It is translated as CASSYEGATIYF.

This clone was detected only once. DNA for the CDR3: TGTGCCAGCAGCCCCCCGGGACTAGCGTTTGGGGAGCTGTTTTTT. As protein: CASSPPGLAFGELFF. This chain uses TRBV9 with TRBJ2-2, with TRBD2 identical over 10 bases. The junction had 8 bases not matched to a gene; V was cut back by 4 bases and J by 8 bases. In germline, CDR1 is SGDLS, CDR2 YYNGEE. This CDR3 is built from 15 residues.

This clone was recorded at least ten times. This chain connects TRBV11-2 to TRBJ1-5; unclear D gene. V gave up 5 bases and J gave up 0 bases, with 2 bases separating them. The CDR3 loop spans 12 amino acids. Germline V gene data show CDR1 as SGHAT and CDR2 as FQNNGV. CDR3 protein: CASSLSNQPQHF. CDR3 DNA: TGTGCCAGCAGCCTTAGCAATCAGCCCCAGCATTTT.

The J gene is TRBJ1-2, the V gene TRBV16; D gene ambiguous. Germline values: CDR1 KGHSY, CDR2 FQNENV. CDR3 size: 14 residues. V was pared by 0 bases and J by 2 bases, with 7 bases between. CDR3 protein: CASSQSGRNYGYTF. CDR3 in DNA: TGTGCCAGCAGCCAATCGGGGAGGAACTATGGCTACACCTTC.

This clone has just one count. The V call is TRBV7-9, the J call TRBJ1-1; tentative D call: TRBD1 (6 bases). Trimming removed 3 bases at V and 3 bases at J, with 8 bases between. This CDR3 spans 13 amino acids. Germline V gene sequence: CDR1 SEHNR, CDR2 FQNEAQ (reference sequence). This chain's CDR3 is CASSFRQDTEAFF. The CDR3 DNA is TGTGCCAGCAGCTTTCGACAGGACACTGAAGCTTTCTTT.

This clone appeared a few times. The chain carries TRBV4-1 and TRBJ1-2; 7 positions agree with TRBD1. The CDR3 is 20 amino acids. With V trimmed by 4 bases and J by 7 bases, 27 bases remained unmatched. CDR1 and CDR2 from the germline V gene are MGHRA and YSYEKL. CDR3: CASSPSRLAQGLPALSGYTF. The CDR3 nucleotides are TGCGCCAGCAGCCCCTCCCGGCTCGCACAGGGGCTCCCAGCGCTCTCTGGCTACACCTTC.

The chain combines TRBV3-1 (or the pseudogene TRBV3-2) with TRBJ1-1; the D gene is possibly TRBD1 (6 bases). CDR3 length: 14 amino acids. The V end was cut by 4 bases, the J end by 0 bases, with 9 bases between. Germline V gene sequence: CDR1 LGHDT, CDR2 YNNKEL (reference sequence). The CDR3 is CASSLRTVNTEAFF. DNA of the CDR3: TGTGCCAGCAGCCTCCGGACAGTGAACACTGAAGCTTTCTTT.

Here the CDR3 reads CAIRLGQSYEQYF. Here the CDR3 DNA reads TGTGCCATCAGGCTGGGACAGAGCTACGAGCAGTACTTC. The chain is built from TRBV10-3 and TRBJ2-7; 7 bases match TRBD1. Unmatched junction bases numbered 5, after V lost 6 bases and J lost 3 bases. This CDR3 region has 13 residues. Germline lookup yields CDR1 ENHRY and CDR2 SYGVKD.

The chain joins TRBV29-1 to TRBJ1-1; 11 bases fit TRBD1. The germline CDR1 and CDR2 sequences are SQVTM and ANQGSEA. The CDR3 sequence is 13 residues long. The V segment lost 6 bases and the J segment 5 bases; nucleotides outside the gene matches: 5. The CDR3 DNA is TGCAGCGTAAGGACAGGGGGCCGAACTGAAGCTTTCTTT. It encodes CSVRTGGRTEAFF.

The chain employs TRBV19 and TRBJ1-1, with a weak D call TRBD1 (6 bases). V was clipped by 3 bases and J by 1 base, with 12 bases between them. From germline, CDR1 is LNHDA and CDR2 SQIVND (reference sequence). The CDR3 length is 15 residues. The CDR3 sequence is CASSINRAKNTEAFF. Written as DNA, the CDR3 is TGTGCCAGTAGTATCAACAGGGCGAAGAACACTGAAGCTTTCTTT.

The chain links TRBV24-1 to TRBJ2-1, with TRBD2 matching over 9 bases. CDR1 is KGHDR and CDR2 is SFDVKD in the germline V gene. V shed 4 bases, J shed 5 bases, and the junction held 5 bases outside the gene matches. The CDR3 extends over 15 amino acids. DNA for the CDR3: TGTGCCACCAGTGACGGGACTAGCTATAACAATGAGCAGTTCTTC. Its translation: CATSDGTSYNNEQFF.

The rearrangement links TRBV6-1 to TRBJ1-5; tentative D call: TRBD1 (6 bases). Deletions cut 4 bases from V and 4 bases from J, with 17 bases between. This CDR3 has 16 residues. Germline V lookup: CDR1 MNHNS, CDR2 SASEGT. CDR3 nucleotide sequence: TGTGCCAGCAGTGCTACAGGGTCGAGAGGAAATCAGCCCCAGCATTTT. Translation: CASSATGSRGNQPQHF.

This chain links TRBV9 with TRBJ2-2; D is ambiguous. The germline V and J ends were trimmed by 0 bases and 0 bases, with 6 bases remaining between them. CDR3 length: 15 amino acids. CDR1 and CDR2 from the germline V gene are SGDLS and YYNGEE. As DNA, the CDR3 is TGTGCCAGCAGCGTAGAACTACCGAACACCGGGGAGCTGTTTTTT. Protein: CASSVELPNTGELFF.

CDR3 bases: TGTGCCAGCAGCTTAGCCTGGATGCGCAGGGAAAAATCACCCCTCCACTTT. Protein: CASSLAWMRREKSPLHF. The chain combines TRBV7-2 with TRBJ1-6, with D possibly matching TRBD1 (5 bases). The ends were cut back, 0 bases at V and 10 bases at J, with 19 bases in the middle. The CDR3 runs 17 residues. Germline loops: CDR1 SGHTA, CDR2 FQGNSA. Full variable domain (missing parts from reference TRBV7-2 and TRBJ1-6): GAGVSQSPSNKVTEKGKDVELRCDPISGHTALYWYRQSLGQGLEFLIYFQGNSAPDKSGLPSDRFSAERTGGSVSTLTIQRTQQEDSAVYLCASSLAWMRREKSPLHFGNGTRLTVT.

This clone was seen a handful of times. The chain is built from TRBV9 and TRBJ2-7; 7 bases match TRBD2. The V segment lost 1 base and the J segment 7 bases; nucleotides outside the gene matches: 5. Germline CDR1 is SGDLS and CDR2 is YYNGEE. The CDR3 is 13 amino acids. DNA of the CDR3: TGTGCCAGCAGCGTAAGCACCGGGGGGGAGCAGTACTTC. Protein product: CASSVSTGGEQYF.

The V call is TRBV11-3, the J call TRBJ2-5; D ambiguous. The germline V gene has CDR1 SGHNT and CDR2 YENEEA. V was shortened by 2 bases and J by 8 bases, with 18 bases between the two germline ends. The CDR3 is made up of 15 amino acids. The CDR3: CASSLSRTATGTQYF. In nucleotides, the CDR3 is TGTGCCAGCAGCTTATCCCGAACTGCGACGGGTACCCAGTACTTC.

This chain joins TRBV10-1 and TRBJ1-2; D not resolved. CDR3 length: 13 residues. The germline V gene encodes CDR1 WNHNN and CDR2 SYGVQD (reference sequence). Trimming stripped 2 bases from V and 3 bases from J, with 7 bases between. The CDR3 nucleotides read TGCGCCAGCAGTGAGGGCATTGACTATGGCTACACCTTC. Translation: CASSEGIDYGYTF.

The chain is built from TRBV5-1 and TRBJ2-3; D is uncertain. This CDR3 is built from 13 residues. V lost 0 bases and J lost 2, with 4 bases in between. The V gene's germline CDR1 is SGHRS and CDR2 YFSETQ. The CDR3 protein is CASSLDYTDTQYF. The CDR3 nucleotides read TGCGCCAGCAGCTTGGACTACACAGATACGCAGTATTTT.

In its sample, this clone was seen once. This chain joins TRBV6-5 and TRBJ2-3; TRBD2 matches at 7 bases. The J segment lost 6 bases and the V segment lost 8 bases, leaving 14 bases of the junction unmatched. The CDR3 is 15 residues long. Germline values: CDR1 MNHEY, CDR2 SVGAGI. This chain's CDR3 is CASSGVGGSWDTQYF. CDR3 nucleotides: TGTGCCAGCTCTGGAGTCGGGGGGTCGTGGGATACGCAGTATTTT.

The chain uses TRBV19 and TRBJ1-5, with 7 bases aligning to TRBD1. Germline-derived CDR1 and CDR2 are LNHDA and SQIVND (reference sequence). The ends lost 6 bases at V and 2 bases at J; junction bases unmatched: 10. There are 16 residues in the CDR3. The CDR3 coding sequence is TGTGCCAGTAGCAGAGGCCGACAGGGCGGCAATCAGCCCCAGCATTTT. It yields the protein CASSRGRQGGNQPQHF.

The chain recombines TRBV9 with TRBJ2-7; 7 nucleotides match TRBD2. Trimming cost V 0 bases and J 4 bases; bases outside gene matches: 10. CDR1 SGDLS and CDR2 YYNGEE come from the germline V gene. The CDR3 covers 16 residues. Here the CDR3 DNA reads TGTGCCAGCAGCGTAGGTGGGTGGGGGGGACCTTACGAGCAGTACTTC. Protein sequence: CASSVGGWGGPYEQYF.